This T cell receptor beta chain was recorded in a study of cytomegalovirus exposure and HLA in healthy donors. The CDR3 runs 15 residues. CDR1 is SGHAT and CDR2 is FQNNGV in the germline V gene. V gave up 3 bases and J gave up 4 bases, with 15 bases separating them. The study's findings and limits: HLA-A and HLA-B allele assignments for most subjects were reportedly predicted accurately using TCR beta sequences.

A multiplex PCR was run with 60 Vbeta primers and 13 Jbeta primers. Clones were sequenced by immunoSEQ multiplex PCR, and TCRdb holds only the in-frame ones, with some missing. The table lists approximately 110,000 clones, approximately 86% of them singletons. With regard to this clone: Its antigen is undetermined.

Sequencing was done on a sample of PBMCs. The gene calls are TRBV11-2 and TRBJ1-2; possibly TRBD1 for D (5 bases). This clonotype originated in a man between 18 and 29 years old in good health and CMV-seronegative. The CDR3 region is CASSLGEAALYGYTF. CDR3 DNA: TGTGCCAGCAGCTTGGGGGAGGCCGCGCTCTATGGCTACACCTTC.